This TCR beta chain was recorded in a study of blood T cells in healthy people across ages (dated by TCRdb to the mid-2010s). Regarding the research as a whole: In model experiments, template switching captured roughly one uniquely barcoded TCR beta cDNA molecule for every two T cells. Age-related changes in TCR beta repertoire diversity were measured in the study by deep sequencing normalized with unique cDNA molecular identifiers. The donors were divided into four age groups: young (average around 16 years), middle-aged (approximately 39), aged (about 62) and long-lived (around 80). To avoid experimental bias, donors of different ages were randomly spread across the sequencing lanes. Two additional independent replicas of 1 million unique cDNA reads from the same blood draw were analyzed for two donors (one aged 18 to 29 and one aged 80 or older).

Paper-wide results and their limitations: The CMV infection status of donors was not known, potentially confounding age-related changes in expanded clonotypes. Total diversity estimates from one million sequenced T cells were considered lower bounds and underestimates. Compared with the aged group, the long-lived group had more naive CD4+ T cells, fewer expanded clones and increased TCR diversity, suggesting age selection. A strong correlation was found between observed TCR beta diversity and the percentage of naive T cells measured by flow cytometry. Because profiling used bulk unsorted PBMCs, naive and antigen-experienced compartments could not be compared conclusively. Observed TCR beta diversity per million T cells fell roughly linearly with age, and a significant reduction was already apparent by age around 40.

This clonotype was picked up a small number of times. Its antigen target is currently unknown. The input lacks base qualities; no much larger clone sits a single base away. The roughly 38 donors, aged roughly 6 to 95 years, were systemically healthy Caucasian individuals from Russia. Each donor gave about 11 milliliters of peripheral blood, drawn into EDTA-treated Vacutainer tubes. Ficoll-Paque density-gradient centrifugation was used to isolate PBMCs, with at least 6.5 million per sample. Total RNA, at least 5.5 micrograms per sample, was extracted from PBMCs with Trizol reagent. Naive CD45RAhigh/CD27high T cell percentages were measured by flow cytometry on a PBMC aliquot from every donor. Libraries were made using 5' RACE. TCRdb lists the instrument as Illumina HiSeq 2500. A second PCR of about 6 to 12 cycles was performed with a sample-barcoded 5' primer and a J-beta primer mix. A template-switch 5' adaptor carrying 12 random nucleotides introduced a unique molecular identifier onto each TCR beta cDNA molecule. Each sample yielded at least 2.5 million CDR3-containing paired-end reads. First-strand cDNA was synthesized from all RNA with the Mint cDNA synthesis kit, primed by a TRBC-specific oligonucleotide. Following uracil-DNA glycosylase treatment, all cDNA underwent a first 18-cycle PCR with the universal primers M1SS and BC2_uni_R. The authors processed their data as follows. Each sample was normalized by randomly selecting 1 million high-quality reads, each carrying a distinct molecular identifier. Instead of being binned into consensus sequences, reads with shared molecular identifiers were discarded. CDR3 identification, clonotype clustering and error correction used MiTCR with a Q25 quality threshold and the strictest error-elimination algorithm. A nonparametric unseen species model with Euler transformation was used to estimate a lower bound on total TCR beta diversity. TCRdb reprocessing: public reads trimmed at Q25 with fastp, clones called with MiXCR, in-frame beta chains kept. Each record represents a unique CDR3 protein, reported with the most common genes and DNA among its rows. TCRdb assigned the V and J calls; the authors' analysis was not used. The sample includes about a million distinct CDR3 sequences, with under 40% observed a single time. Around 13% of the sample goes to the ten largest clones.

V is trimmed back by 2 bases and J by 7 bases, and the junction contains 2 bases that no gene match accounts for. Looking up the germline V gene (reference sequence) yields CDR1 MNHNY and CDR2 SVGAGI. The CDR3 spans 15 residues, from the cysteine through the phenylalanine. Only the CDR3 DNA is retained, 45 bases long and in frame from the first base. The specimen was blood. This sequence originates from a young man in good health. The receptor chain draws on TRBV6-6 and TRBJ1-6; 10 central nucleotides agree with TRBD1. The nucleotide sequence reads TGTGCCAGCAGTTACCAGGGACAGGGGAATTCACCCCTCCACTTT. Translation gives CASSYQGQGNSPLHF.